The source of this TCR beta chain is a study of vaccination and CD4 T cells after COVID-19. Study as a whole: Either the Pfizer-BioNTech BNT162b2 or Moderna mRNA-1273 vaccine was given as two doses.

V lost 5 bases and J lost 0, with 5 bases in between. Germline CDR1 reads LNHNV; CDR2 reads YYDKDF (reference sequence). The CDR3 is 13 amino acids. As to this clonotype: Antigen specificity is unknown.

Once obtained from cultured CD4+ T cells, the DNA was sequenced using the Oncomine TCR Beta short-read assay. Using the QIAamp micro DNA kit, genomic DNA was extracted from the CD4+ T cells that had been cultured. TCRdb reprocessed the PCR reads via MiXCR and lists one record per CDR3 protein. This table has 20,000 to 30,000 distinct CDR3 sequences, approximately 37% appearing once. Treatment denoted: roughly 10-day PBMC culture with coronavirus spike peptide pools or control peptides (ViraFEST assay). The rearrangement links TRBV15 to TRBJ1-5; no firm D call. The source material was CD4+ T cells from blood, cultured in vitro. This sequence originates from a human donor who had recovered from COVID-19. CDR3 in DNA: TGTGCCACCAGCCAGGATAGCAATCAGCCCCAGCATTTT. The encoded protein is CATSQDSNQPQHF.